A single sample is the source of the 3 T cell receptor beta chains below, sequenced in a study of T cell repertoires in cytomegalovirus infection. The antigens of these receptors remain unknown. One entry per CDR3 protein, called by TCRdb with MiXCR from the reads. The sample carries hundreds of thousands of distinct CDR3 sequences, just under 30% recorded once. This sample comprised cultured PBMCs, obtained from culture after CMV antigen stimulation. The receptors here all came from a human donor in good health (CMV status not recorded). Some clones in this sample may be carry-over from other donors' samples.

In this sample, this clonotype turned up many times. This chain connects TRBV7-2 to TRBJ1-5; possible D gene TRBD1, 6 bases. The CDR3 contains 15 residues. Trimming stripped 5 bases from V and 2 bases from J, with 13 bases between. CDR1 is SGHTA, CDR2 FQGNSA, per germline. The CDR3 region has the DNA TGTGCCAGCAGCCCCCAGGGGATGGGCAATCAGCCCCAGCATTTT. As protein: CASSPQGMGNQPQHF.

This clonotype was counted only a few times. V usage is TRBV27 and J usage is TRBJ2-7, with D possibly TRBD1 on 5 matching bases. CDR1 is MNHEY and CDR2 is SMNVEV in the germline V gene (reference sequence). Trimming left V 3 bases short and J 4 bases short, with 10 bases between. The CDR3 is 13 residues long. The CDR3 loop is CASSFRVGYEQYF. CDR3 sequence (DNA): TGTGCCAGCAGTTTCAGGGTCGGGTACGAGCAGTACTTC.

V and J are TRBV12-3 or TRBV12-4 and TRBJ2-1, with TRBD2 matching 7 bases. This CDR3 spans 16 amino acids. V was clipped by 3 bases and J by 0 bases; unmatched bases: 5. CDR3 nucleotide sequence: TGTGCCAGCAGTTTCCCAGCGGGGAGCTCCTACAATGAGCAGTTCTTC. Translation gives CASSFPAGSSYNEQFF.